Shown below are 16 T cell receptor beta chains from a single sample sequenced in a study of shared clonotypes between healthy human individuals (dated by TCRdb to the early 2020s). The library was built by means of the immunoSEQ multiplex PCR assay. TCRdb retrieved this table from immuneACCESS and kept in-frame rearrangements only. Not all clones are present; in checked studies, unresolved V genes account for under half, and no reason is known for the remainder. Recorded for this sample are about 2 million clones; approximately 94% of them occurred a single time. Clones ranked in the top ten supply 0.85% to 1.2% of the sample. CD8 naive samples consisted of CD45RO-negative cells that were positively selected for CCR7, yielding a CD45RA+CCR7+ population without TemRA cells. Sample: naive CD8+ T cells sorted from blood. This specimen's cell subset or site label, interpreted: CD45RA+CCR7+. The origin of the receptors is a man younger than 30 in good health.

This rearrangement joins TRBV27 to TRBJ2-1, with D perhaps TRBD1 (5 bases). The length of the CDR3 is 15 residues. The V end lost 5 bases, the J end lost 0 bases, and 11 bases lay between the germline ends. CDR1 is MNHEY, CDR2 SMNVEV, per germline (reference sequence). CDR3 nucleotides: TGTGCCAGCAGTAAGGGGCCGAGCTCCTACAATGAGCAGTTCTTC. Its protein is CASSKGPSSYNEQFF.

This rearrangement joins TRBV5-8 to TRBJ2-1; 9 nucleotides match TRBD1. The CDR3 consists of 16 residues. Unmatched junction bases numbered 8, after V lost 3 bases and J lost 4 bases. Germline CDR1 reads SGHTS; CDR2 reads YDEGEE. CDR3: CASSSRDRVGYNEQFF. The DNA of the CDR3 is TGTGCCAGCAGCTCTCGGGACAGGGTAGGGTACAATGAGCAGTTCTTC.

A single count supports this clone. The chain joins TRBV9 to TRBJ2-5; the match to TRBD1 covers 9 bases. The germline gives CDR1 SGDLS, CDR2 YYNGEE. J lost 4 bases, V lost 5 bases, and 9 bases had no gene match. The CDR3 runs 15 residues. The CDR3 loop reads CASSPPGQGRETQYF. Here the CDR3 DNA reads TGTGCCAGCAGTCCCCCGGGACAGGGCCGAGAGACCCAGTACTTC.

The V gene is TRBV9, the J gene TRBJ1-4, with D perhaps matching TRBD1 (5 bases). This CDR3 has 16 residues. Trimming took off 0 bases at V and 0 bases at J, with 9 bases between the two ends. CDR1 is SGDLS and CDR2 is YYNGEE in the germline V gene. DNA for the CDR3: TGTGCCAGCAGCGTAGGGGGGAGAGCAACTAATGAAAAACTGTTTTTT. Its translation: CASSVGGRATNEKLFF.

This chain joins TRBV27 and TRBJ2-3; D is unclear. Germline CDR1 is MNHEY and CDR2 is SMNVEV (reference sequence). Trimming pared 9 bases from V and 0 bases from J, leaving 16 bases between. The CDR3 is made up of 15 amino acids. The DNA of the CDR3 is TGTGCCAGTAACTACTTAGCAGCTAGCACAGATACGCAGTATTTT. Translation gives CASNYLAASTDTQYF.

The V and J genes are TRBV5-1 and TRBJ2-3; no clear D gene. Germline V gene lookup returns CDR1 SGHRS and CDR2 YFSETQ. The CDR3 runs 15 residues. The germline V and J ends were trimmed by 0 bases and 2 bases, with 10 bases remaining between them. The chain's CDR3 is CASSLVGGNTDTQYF. In DNA form, the CDR3 reads TGCGCCAGCAGCTTGGTGGGCGGAAACACAGATACGCAGTATTTT.

This chain connects TRBV7-9 to TRBJ2-5; 11 bases agree with TRBD1. CDR1 and CDR2 (germline): SEHNR, FQNEAQ (reference sequence). V shed 5 bases and J 1 base; nucleotides not matched to a gene: 3. This CDR3 spans 15 amino acids. This CDR3 reads CASSPGTGGQETQYF. The CDR3 DNA reads TGTGCCAGCAGCCCCGGGACAGGGGGCCAAGAGACCCAGTACTTC.

Regarding this clone: Other DNA sequences in the same sample also yield this CDR3. J is TRBJ2-1 and V is TRBV4-1, with TRBD1 as a possible D gene (5 bases). The CDR3 has 13 amino acids. Trimming shortened V by 0 bases and J by 6 bases, and 6 bases separated the two germline ends. In germline, CDR1 is MGHRA, CDR2 YSYEKL. The CDR3 DNA follows: TGCGCCAGCAGCCAAGAAAGGGGCAATGAGCAGTTCTTC. Translated: CASSQERGNEQFF.

A remark on this clone: This sample includes further DNA sequences coding for the same CDR3. The chain couples TRBV30 to TRBJ2-2; D unclear. V lost 0 bases and J 6 bases, leaving 5 bases between the germline ends. CDR1 GTSNPN and CDR2 SVGIG come from the germline V gene (reference sequence). The CDR3 loop spans 12 amino acids. In DNA form, the CDR3 reads TGTGCCTGGAGTGTAGGTTCCGGGGAGCTGTTTTTT. It encodes CAWSVGSGELFF.

A word on this clone: Other DNA sequences in this specimen translate into the identical CDR3. The V call is TRBV5-1, the J call TRBJ1-1, with unresolved D. There are 14 residues in the CDR3. The germline V gene encodes CDR1 SGHRS and CDR2 YFSETQ. The V and J ends lost 2 bases and 0 bases respectively, with 8 bases between them. The CDR3 reads CASSLDGVNTEAFF. CDR3 DNA sequence: TGCGCCAGCAGCTTAGACGGGGTGAACACTGAAGCTTTCTTT.

The gene calls are TRBV9 and TRBJ1-4; 7 bases are shared with TRBD1. Looked up from germline, CDR1 is SGDLS and CDR2 is YYNGEE. The CDR3 sequence is 15 residues long. Germline trimming cut 3 bases from V and 8 bases from J; bases unmatched to any gene: 10. CDR3 DNA: TGTGCCAGCAGCGAGGGGAGAAGGGGGCAGGAAAAACTGTTTTTT. This encodes CASSEGRRGQEKLFF. The variable domain in full, with the rest retrieved from reference TRBV9 and TRBJ1-4, is DSGVTQTPKHLITATGQRVTLRCSPRSGDLSVYWYQQSLDQGLQFLIQYYNGEERAKGNILERFSAQQFPDLHSELNLSSLELGDSALYFCASSEGRRGQEKLFFGSGTQLSVL.

The chain is built from TRBV10-3 and TRBJ1-1, with TRBD1 matching 10 bases. V shed 10 bases and J 2 bases; nucleotides not matched to a gene: 4. This CDR3 comprises 13 residues. Germline lookup yields CDR1 ENHRY and CDR2 SYGVKD. CDR3: CATGTGDNTEAFF. For the CDR3, the DNA is TGTGCCACCGGGACAGGGGATAACACTGAAGCTTTCTTT.

The chain combines TRBV7-9 with TRBJ2-3, with a possible D match to TRBD2 (6 bases). Per germline, CDR1 SEHNR and CDR2 FQNEAQ (reference sequence). V lost 5 bases to trimming and J lost 0 bases, with 15 bases between them. The CDR3 is 16 amino acids. The DNA for the CDR3 is TGTGCCAGCAGCCCCCCCCGTGGGACTAGCACAGATACGCAGTATTTT. This encodes CASSPPRGTSTDTQYF.

The V gene is TRBV4-1, the J gene TRBJ1-2, with D possibly being TRBD1 (5 bases). There are 14 residues in the CDR3. CDR1 is MGHRA and CDR2 is YSYEKL in the germline V gene. Deletions cut 1 base from V and 4 bases from J, with 10 bases between. The CDR3 DNA reads as TGCGCCAGCAGCCAAGTGAGGGACCGCTATGGCTACACCTTC. This encodes CASSQVRDRYGYTF.

The J gene is TRBJ2-3, the V gene TRBV6-1; 8 positions match TRBD2. V dropped 1 base and J dropped 3; count of bases not matched to a gene: 12. Germline-derived CDR1 and CDR2 are MNHNS and SASEGT. The CDR3 is 18 residues long. The CDR3 bases are TGTGCCAGCAGTGAAGAGCTGGGGACTAGTGGGGTGACAGATACGCAGTATTTT. The encoded protein is CASSEELGTSGVTDTQYF.

The chain couples TRBV7-8 to TRBJ1-2; TRBD1 might be the D (5 bases). The CDR3 consists of 15 residues. V was shortened by 5 bases and J by 3 bases, with 16 bases between the two germline ends. Germline V gene data show CDR1 as SGHVS and CDR2 as FQNEAQ. CDR3 bases: TGTGCCAGCAGCCCCGAGAGTACAGGCCACTATGGCTACACCTTC. It encodes CASSPESTGHYGYTF.